This T cell receptor beta chain was sequenced in a study of shared clonotypes between healthy human individuals. Points from the study as a whole: Generation probabilities of non-shared clonotypes were lower (relative to those shared by all four donors). With a handful of donors compared, about 5% of naive CD4 clonotypes were shared.

As for this clone: Its antigen is as yet unknown.

The deep-level immunoSEQ assay was used. Across several immunoSEQ plates, the genomic DNA of each subset was split evenly. Produced via immunoSEQ multiplex PCR; TCRdb's table is partial and in-frame only. This table holds 2 million to 3 million clones, over 85% found once. The clonotype originates from a man aged 18 to 30 in good health. Some clones in this sample may be carry-over from other donors' samples. The material sequenced was naive CD4+ T cells from PBMCs. As to subset: CD45RA+ positively selected.

CDR3 DNA sequence: TGTGCCATCAGTGAGACACGAGCGGGAGGGCCCTACGAGCAGTACTTC. This sequence encodes CAISETRAGGPYEQYF. The genes are TRBV10-3 and TRBJ2-7; 10 bases line up with TRBD2. The germline V gene encodes CDR1 ENHRY and CDR2 SYGVKD. V shed 2 bases and J 2 bases; nucleotides not matched to a gene: 6. The CDR3 contains 16 residues.